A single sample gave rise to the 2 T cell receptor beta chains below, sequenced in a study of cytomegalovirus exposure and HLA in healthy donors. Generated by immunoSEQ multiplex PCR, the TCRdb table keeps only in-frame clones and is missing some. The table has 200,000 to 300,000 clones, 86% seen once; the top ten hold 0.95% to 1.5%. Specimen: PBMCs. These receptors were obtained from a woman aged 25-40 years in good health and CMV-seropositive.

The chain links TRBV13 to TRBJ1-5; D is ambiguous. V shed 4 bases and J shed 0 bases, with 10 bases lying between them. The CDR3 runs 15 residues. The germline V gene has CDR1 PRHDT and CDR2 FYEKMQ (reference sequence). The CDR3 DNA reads TGTGCCAGCAGCTCCCGGGAATATAGCAATCAGCCCCAGCATTTT. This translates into CASSSREYSNQPQHF. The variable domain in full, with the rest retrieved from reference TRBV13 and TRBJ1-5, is AAGVIQSPRHLIKEKRETATLKCYPIPRHDTVYWYQQGPGQDPQFLISFYEKMQSDKGSIPDRFSAQQFSDYHSELNMSSLELGDSALYFCASSSREYSNQPQHFGDGTRLSIL.

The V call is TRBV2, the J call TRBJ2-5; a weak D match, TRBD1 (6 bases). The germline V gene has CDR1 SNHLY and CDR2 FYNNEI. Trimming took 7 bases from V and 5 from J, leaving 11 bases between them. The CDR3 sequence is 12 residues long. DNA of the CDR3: TGTGCCAGCACCCGGACAGCCGAGACCCAGTACTTC. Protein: CASTRTAETQYF.